Sequencing of this T cell receptor beta chain was carried out in a study of PD-L1 blockade in urothelial cancer. Study-wide context: Males with bladder-origin urothelial cancer made up about 90% of the roughly 29 patients. At 3 weeks after treatment start (second dose) and again at 6 weeks, blood was analyzed.

The CDR3 sequence is 14 residues long. CDR1 SNHLY and CDR2 FYNNEI come from the germline V gene. With 8 bases clipped from V and 3 bases from J, the junction kept 9 bases outside the gene matches. A spike-in of synthetic TCR analog templates was added to each PCR. The assay was immunoSEQ multiplex PCR, and TCRdb's table has in-frame clones only and misses some. The sample contains about 100,000 clones, 91% of which appear only once. The study collected 1 to 8 samples per patient, pretreatment and on-treatment. V gene TRBV2 combines with J gene TRBJ2-7, with 8 positions matching TRBD2. The sample in question was PBMCs, obtained around atezolizumab (anti-PD-L1) treatment. The receptor comes from a woman of 80 years or more with urothelial cancer. The CDR3 spells CASPLPGTSYEQYF. CDR3 sequence (DNA): TGTGCCAGCCCTCTCCCCGGGACTAGCTACGAGCAGTACTTC.